This T cell receptor beta chain was sequenced in a study of identical twins. Points from the study as a whole: Within beta out-of-frame sequences, the excess sharing observed between twins was weaker.

There are a few counts of this clonotype. The target antigen is unknown. Template switching, a step in the protocol, added a universal primer site, and cDNA carried unique molecular identifiers. Each CDR3 protein is one row after TCRdb ran MiXCR on the 5' RACE reads. This sample has a few hundred thousand distinct CDR3 sequences; approximately 10% occur once, and the top ten carry roughly 3.2%. These sequences were also reported in another study, on yellow fever vaccine responses in identical twins.

The sequenced material came from PBMCs. This receptor was identified in a woman aged 18-30 years in good health.

This CDR3 is CASSLAGALTDTQYF. The CDR3 coding sequence is TGCGCCAGCAGCTTGGCTGGAGCCCTCACAGATACGCAGTATTTT. The rearrangement uses TRBV5-1 and TRBJ2-3; D is unclear. The CDR3 contains 15 residues. The V gene's germline CDR1 is SGHRS and CDR2 YFSETQ. V lost 0 bases and J lost 2, with 10 bases in between.